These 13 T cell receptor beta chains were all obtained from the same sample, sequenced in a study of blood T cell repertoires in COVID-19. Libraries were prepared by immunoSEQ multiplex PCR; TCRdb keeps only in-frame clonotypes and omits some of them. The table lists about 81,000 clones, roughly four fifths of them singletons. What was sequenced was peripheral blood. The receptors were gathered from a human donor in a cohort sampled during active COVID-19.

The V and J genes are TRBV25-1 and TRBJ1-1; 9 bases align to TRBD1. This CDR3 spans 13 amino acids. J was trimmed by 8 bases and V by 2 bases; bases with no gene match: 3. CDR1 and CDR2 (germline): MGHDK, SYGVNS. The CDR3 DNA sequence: TGTGCCAGCAGTGAACCAGGGACAGGGGAAGCTTTCTTT. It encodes CASSEPGTGEAFF.

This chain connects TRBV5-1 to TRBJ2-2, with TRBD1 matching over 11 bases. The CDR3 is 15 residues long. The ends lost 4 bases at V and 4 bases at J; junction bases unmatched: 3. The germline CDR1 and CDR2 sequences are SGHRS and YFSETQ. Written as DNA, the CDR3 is TGCGCCAGCAGCGGGGGACAGGGGGGCACCGGGGAGCTGTTTTTT. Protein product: CASSGGQGGTGELFF. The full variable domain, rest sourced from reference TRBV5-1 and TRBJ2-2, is KAGVTQTPRYLIKTRGQQVTLSCSPISGHRSVSWYQQTPGQGLQFLFEYFSETQRNKGNFPGRFSGRQFSNSRSEMNVSTLELGDSALYLCASSGGQGGTGELFFGEGSRLTVL.

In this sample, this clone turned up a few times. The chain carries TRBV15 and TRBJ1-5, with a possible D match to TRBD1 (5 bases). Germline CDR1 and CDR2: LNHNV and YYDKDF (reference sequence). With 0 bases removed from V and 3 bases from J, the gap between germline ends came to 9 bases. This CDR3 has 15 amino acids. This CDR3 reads CATSRDKGYNQPQHF. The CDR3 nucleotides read TGTGCCACCAGCAGAGATAAGGGGTACAATCAGCCCCAGCATTTT.

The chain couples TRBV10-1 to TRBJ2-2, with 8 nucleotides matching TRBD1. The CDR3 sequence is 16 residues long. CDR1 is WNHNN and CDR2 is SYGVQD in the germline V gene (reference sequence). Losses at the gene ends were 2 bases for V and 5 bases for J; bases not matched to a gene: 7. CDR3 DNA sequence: TGCGCCAGCAGTGAGATCTCAGGGGGCGAGACCGGGGAGCTGTTTTTT. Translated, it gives CASSEISGGETGELFF.

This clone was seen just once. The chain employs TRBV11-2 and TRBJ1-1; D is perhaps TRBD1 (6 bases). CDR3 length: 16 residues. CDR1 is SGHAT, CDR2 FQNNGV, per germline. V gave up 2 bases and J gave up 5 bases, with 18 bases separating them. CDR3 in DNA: TGTGCCAGCAGCTTAATCTTTTCTACAGGGAGAACTGAAGCTTTCTTT. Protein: CASSLIFSTGRTEAFF. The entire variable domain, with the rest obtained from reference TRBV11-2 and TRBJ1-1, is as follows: EAGVAQSPRYKIIEKRQSVAFWCNPISGHATLYWYQQILGQGPKLLIQFQNNGVVDDSQLPKDRFSAERLKGVDSTLKIQPAKLEDSAVYLCASSLIFSTGRTEAFFGQGTRLTVV.

CDR3 in DNA: TGTGCCAGCAGCTTACAACCGGGACAGAGATTAACCGGGGAGCTGTTTTTT. Its translation is CASSLQPGQRLTGELFF. This chain connects TRBV5-8 to TRBJ2-2, with TRBD1 identical over 7 bases. In germline, CDR1 is SGHTS, CDR2 YDEGEE. CDR3 size: 17 residues. Losses at the gene ends were 2 bases for V and 5 bases for J; bases not matched to a gene: 12.

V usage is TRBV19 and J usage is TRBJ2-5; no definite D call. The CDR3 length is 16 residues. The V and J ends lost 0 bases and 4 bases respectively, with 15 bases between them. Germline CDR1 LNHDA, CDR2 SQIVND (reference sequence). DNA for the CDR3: TGTGCCAGTAGTATAGACCCGAGAGGTGGCAGAGAGACCCAGTACTTC. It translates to CASSIDPRGGRETQYF.

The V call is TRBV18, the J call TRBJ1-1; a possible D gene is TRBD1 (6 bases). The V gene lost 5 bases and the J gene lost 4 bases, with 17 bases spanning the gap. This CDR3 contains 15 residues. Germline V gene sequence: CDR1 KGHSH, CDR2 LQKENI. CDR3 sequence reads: CASSSTTGLSTEAFF. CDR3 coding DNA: TGTGCCAGCTCATCGACTACAGGGTTGAGCACTGAAGCTTTCTTT.

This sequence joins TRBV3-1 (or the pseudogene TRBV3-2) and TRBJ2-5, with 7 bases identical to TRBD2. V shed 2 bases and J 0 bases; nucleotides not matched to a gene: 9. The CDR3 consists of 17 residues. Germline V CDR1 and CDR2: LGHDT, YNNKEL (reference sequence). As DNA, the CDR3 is TGTGCCAGCAGCCAACCCAGACTAGCCAGGTACCAAGAGACCCAGTACTTC. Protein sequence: CASSQPRLARYQETQYF.

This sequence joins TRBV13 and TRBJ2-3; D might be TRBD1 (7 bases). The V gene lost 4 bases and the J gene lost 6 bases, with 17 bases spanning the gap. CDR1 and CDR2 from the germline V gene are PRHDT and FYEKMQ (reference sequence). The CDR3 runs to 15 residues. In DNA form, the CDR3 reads TGTGCCAGCAGCTCAGGACAGGTCCGGGGGGATACGCAGTATTTT. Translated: CASSSGQVRGDTQYF.

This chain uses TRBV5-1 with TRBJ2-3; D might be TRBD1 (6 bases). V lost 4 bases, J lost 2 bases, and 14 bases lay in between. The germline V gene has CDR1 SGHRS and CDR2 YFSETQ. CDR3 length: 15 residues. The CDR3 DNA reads TGCGCCAGCAGCCCGCCGACAGGAGTCACAGATACGCAGTATTTT. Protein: CASSPPTGVTDTQYF.

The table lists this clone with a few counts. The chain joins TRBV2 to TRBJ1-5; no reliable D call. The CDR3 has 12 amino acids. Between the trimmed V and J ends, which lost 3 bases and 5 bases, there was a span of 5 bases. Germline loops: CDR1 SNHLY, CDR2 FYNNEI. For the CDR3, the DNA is TGTGCCAGCAGTGATCGAGATCAGCCCCAGCATTTT. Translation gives CASSDRDQPQHF.

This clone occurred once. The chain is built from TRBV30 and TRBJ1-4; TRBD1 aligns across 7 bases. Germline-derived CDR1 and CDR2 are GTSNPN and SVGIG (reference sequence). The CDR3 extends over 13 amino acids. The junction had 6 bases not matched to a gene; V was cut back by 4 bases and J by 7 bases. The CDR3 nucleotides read TGTGCCTGGAACGGGCAGGGGGGTGAAAAACTGTTTTTT. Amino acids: CAWNGQGGEKLFF.